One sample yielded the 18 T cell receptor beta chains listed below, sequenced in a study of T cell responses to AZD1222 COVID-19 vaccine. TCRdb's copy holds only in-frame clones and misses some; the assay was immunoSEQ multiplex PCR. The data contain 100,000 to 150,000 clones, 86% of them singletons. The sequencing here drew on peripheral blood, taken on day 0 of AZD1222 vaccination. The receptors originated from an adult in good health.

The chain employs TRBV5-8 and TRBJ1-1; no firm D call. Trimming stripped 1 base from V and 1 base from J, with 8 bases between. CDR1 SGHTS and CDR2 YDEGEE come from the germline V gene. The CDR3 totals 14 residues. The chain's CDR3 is CASSLMAWNTEAFF. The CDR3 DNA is TGTGCCAGCAGCTTGATGGCTTGGAACACTGAAGCTTTCTTT. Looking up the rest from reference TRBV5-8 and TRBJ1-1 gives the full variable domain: EAGVTQSPTHLIKTRGQQATLRCSPISGHTSVYWYQQALGLGLQFLLWYDEGEERNRGNFPPRFSGRQFPNYSSELNVNALELEDSALYLCASSLMAWNTEAFFGQGTRLTVV.

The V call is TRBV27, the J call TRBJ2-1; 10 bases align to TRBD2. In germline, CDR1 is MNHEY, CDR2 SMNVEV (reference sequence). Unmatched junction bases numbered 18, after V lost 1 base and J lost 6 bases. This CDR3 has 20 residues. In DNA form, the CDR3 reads TGTGCCAGCAGTTTATTTAGTCTAGCGGGAGTTCAAAAAGTCAGCAATGAGCAGTTCTTC. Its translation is CASSLFSLAGVQKVSNEQFF.

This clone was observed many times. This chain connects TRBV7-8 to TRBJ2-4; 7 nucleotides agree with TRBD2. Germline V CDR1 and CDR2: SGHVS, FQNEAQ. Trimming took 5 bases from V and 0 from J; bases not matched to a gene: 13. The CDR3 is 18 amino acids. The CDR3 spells CASSPSAAGVLAKNIQYF. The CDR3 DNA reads TGTGCCAGCAGCCCATCCGCGGCGGGGGTCTTAGCCAAAAACATTCAGTACTTC. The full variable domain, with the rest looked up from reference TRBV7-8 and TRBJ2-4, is GAGVSQSPRYKVAKRGQDVALRCDPISGHVSLFWYQQALGQGPEFLTYFQNEAQLDKSGLPSDRFFAERPEGSVSTLKIQRTQQEDSAVYLCASSPSAAGVLAKNIQYFGAGTRLSVL.

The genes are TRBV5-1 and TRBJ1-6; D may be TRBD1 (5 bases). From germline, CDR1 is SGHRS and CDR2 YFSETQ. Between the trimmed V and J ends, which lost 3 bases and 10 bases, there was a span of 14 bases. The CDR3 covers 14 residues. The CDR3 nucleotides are TGCGCCAGCAGCTCAGGGACTGGGGCCTCACCCCTCCACTTT. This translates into CASSSGTGASPLHF.

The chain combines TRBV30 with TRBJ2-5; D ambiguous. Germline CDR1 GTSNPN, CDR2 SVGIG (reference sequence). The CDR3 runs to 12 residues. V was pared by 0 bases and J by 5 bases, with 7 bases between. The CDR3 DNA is TGTGCCTGGAGTGTACAAGGGGAGACCCAGTACTTC. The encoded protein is CAWSVQGETQYF.

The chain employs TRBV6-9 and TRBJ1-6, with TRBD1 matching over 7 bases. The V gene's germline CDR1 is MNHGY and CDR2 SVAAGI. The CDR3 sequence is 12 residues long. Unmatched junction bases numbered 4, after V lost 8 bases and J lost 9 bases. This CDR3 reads CASQGEFSPLHF. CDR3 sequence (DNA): TGTGCCAGCCAGGGGGAGTTTTCACCCCTCCACTTT.

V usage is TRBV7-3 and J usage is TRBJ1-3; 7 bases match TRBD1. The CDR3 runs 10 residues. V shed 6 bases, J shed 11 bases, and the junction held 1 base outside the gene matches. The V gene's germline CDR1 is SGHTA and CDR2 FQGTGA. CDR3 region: CASRGGSIYF. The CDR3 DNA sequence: TGTGCCAGCAGAGGGGGCTCCATATATTTT.

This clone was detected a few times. This CDR3 reads CASREDSSYEQYF. Here the CDR3 DNA reads TGTGCCAGCAGGGAGGATAGCTCCTACGAGCAGTACTTC. The V call is TRBV2, the J call TRBJ2-7; TRBD2 is a possible D gene (5 bases). The CDR3 is made up of 13 amino acids. V lost 6 bases, J lost 0 bases, and 9 bases lay in between. Germline CDR1 is SNHLY and CDR2 is FYNNEI.

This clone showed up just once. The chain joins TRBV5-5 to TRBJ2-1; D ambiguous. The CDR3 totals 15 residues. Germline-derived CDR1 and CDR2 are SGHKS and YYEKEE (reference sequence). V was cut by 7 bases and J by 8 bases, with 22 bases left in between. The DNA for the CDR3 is TGTGCCAGCTCCCTAATTACCCTTTGGCACGATGAGCAGTTCTTC. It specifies CASSLITLWHDEQFF.

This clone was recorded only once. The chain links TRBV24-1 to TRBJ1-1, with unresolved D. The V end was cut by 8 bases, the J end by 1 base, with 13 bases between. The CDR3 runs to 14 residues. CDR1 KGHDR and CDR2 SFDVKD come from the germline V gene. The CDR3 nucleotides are TGTGCCACCACGACGACCGGGAAGAACACTGAAGCTTTCTTT. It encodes CATTTTGKNTEAFF.

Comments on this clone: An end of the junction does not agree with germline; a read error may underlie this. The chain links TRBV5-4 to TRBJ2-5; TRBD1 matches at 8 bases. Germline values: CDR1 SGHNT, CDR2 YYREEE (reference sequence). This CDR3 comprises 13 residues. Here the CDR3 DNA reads TGTGCCAGCAGTTTGGAAGTGATGGACAGGGAAGACTTC. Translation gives CASSLEVMDREDF. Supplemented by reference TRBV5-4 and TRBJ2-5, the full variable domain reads ETGVTQSPTHLIKTRGQQVTLRCSSQSGHNTVSWYQQALGQGPQFIFQYYREEENGRGNFPPRFSGLQFPNYSSELNVNALELDDSALYLCASSLEVMDREDFGPGTRLLVL.

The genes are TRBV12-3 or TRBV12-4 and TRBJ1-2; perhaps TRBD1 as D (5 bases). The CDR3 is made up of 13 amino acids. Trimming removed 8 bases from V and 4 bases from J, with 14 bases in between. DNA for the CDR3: TGTGCCAGCCGTGGGCAGGGATCCTATGGCTACACCTTC. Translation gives CASRGQGSYGYTF.

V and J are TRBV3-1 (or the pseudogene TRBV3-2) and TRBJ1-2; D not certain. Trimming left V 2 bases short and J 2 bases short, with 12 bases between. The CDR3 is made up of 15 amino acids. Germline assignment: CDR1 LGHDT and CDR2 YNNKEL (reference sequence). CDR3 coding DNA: TGTGCCAGCAGCCAAAATATCGGCAGAAACTATGGCTACACCTTC. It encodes CASSQNIGRNYGYTF.

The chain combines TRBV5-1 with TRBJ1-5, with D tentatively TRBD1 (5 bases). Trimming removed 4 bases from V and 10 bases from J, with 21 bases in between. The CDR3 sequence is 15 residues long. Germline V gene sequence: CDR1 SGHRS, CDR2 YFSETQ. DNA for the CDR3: TGCGCCAGCAGCCCCCCGAGAGGGGCGTTCCGTCCCCAGCATTTT. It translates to CASSPPRGAFRPQHF.

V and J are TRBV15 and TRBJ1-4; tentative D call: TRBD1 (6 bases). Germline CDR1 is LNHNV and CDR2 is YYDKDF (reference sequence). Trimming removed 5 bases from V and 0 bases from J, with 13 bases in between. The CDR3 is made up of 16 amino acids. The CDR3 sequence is CATSGTGRTTNEKLFF. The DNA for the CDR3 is TGTGCCACCAGCGGTACAGGGCGTACAACTAATGAAAAACTGTTTTTT.

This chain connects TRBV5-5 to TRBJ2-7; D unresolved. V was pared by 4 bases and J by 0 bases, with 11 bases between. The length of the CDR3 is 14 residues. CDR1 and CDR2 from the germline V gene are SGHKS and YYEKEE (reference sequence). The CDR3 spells CASSPVGISYEQYF. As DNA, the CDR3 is TGTGCCAGCAGCCCCGTTGGGATCTCCTACGAGCAGTACTTC.

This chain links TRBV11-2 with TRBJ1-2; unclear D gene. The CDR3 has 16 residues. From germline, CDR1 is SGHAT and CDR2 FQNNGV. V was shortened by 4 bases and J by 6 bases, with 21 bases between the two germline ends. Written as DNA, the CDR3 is TGTGCCAGCAGCTCTCTCGGGCAATCCGCGCTTCATGGCTACACCTTC. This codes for CASSSLGQSALHGYTF.

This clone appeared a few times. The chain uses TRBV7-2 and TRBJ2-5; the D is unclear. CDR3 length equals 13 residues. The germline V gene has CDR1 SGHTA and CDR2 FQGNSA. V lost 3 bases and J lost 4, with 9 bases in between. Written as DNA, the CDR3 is TGTGCCAGCAGCTTCGGTGGGCGAGAGACCCAGTACTTC. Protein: CASSFGGRETQYF. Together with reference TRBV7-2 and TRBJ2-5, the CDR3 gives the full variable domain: GAGVSQSPSNKVTEKGKDVELRCDPISGHTALYWYRQSLGQGLEFLIYFQGNSAPDKSGLPSDRFSAERTGGSVSTLTIQRTQQEDSAVYLCASSFGGRETQYFGPGTRLLVL.